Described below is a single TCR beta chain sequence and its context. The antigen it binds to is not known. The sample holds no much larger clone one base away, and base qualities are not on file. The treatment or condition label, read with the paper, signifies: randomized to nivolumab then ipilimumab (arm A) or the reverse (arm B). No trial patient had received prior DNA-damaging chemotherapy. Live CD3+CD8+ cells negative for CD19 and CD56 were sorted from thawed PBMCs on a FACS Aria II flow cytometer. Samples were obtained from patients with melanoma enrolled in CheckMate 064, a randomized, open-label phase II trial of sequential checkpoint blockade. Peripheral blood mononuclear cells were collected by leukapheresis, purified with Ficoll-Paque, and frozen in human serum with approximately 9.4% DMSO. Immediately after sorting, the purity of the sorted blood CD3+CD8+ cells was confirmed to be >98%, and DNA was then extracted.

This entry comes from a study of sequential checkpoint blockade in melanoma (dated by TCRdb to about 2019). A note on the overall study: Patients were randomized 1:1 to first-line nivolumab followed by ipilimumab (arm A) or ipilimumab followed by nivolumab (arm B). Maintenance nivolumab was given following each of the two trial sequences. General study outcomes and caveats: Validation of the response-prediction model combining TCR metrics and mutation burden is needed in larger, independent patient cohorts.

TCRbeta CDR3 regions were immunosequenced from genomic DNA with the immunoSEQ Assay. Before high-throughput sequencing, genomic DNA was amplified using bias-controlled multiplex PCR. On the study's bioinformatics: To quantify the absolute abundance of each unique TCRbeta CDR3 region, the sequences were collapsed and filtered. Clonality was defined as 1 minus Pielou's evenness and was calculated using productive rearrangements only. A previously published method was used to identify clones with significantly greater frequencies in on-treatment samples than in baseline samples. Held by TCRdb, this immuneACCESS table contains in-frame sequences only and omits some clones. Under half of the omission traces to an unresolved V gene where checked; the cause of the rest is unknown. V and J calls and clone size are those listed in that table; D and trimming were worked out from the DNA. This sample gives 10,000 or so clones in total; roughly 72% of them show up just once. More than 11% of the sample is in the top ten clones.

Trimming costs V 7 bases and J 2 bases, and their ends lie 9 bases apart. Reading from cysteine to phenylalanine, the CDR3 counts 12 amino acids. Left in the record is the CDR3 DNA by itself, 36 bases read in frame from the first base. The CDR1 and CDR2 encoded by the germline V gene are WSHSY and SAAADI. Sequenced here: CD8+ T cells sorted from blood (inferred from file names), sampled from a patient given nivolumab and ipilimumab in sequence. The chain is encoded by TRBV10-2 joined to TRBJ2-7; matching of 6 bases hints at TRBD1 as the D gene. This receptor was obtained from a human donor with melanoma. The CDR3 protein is CASKQGAYEQYF. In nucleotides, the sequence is TGCGCCAGCAAACAGGGCGCCTACGAGCAGTACTTC.